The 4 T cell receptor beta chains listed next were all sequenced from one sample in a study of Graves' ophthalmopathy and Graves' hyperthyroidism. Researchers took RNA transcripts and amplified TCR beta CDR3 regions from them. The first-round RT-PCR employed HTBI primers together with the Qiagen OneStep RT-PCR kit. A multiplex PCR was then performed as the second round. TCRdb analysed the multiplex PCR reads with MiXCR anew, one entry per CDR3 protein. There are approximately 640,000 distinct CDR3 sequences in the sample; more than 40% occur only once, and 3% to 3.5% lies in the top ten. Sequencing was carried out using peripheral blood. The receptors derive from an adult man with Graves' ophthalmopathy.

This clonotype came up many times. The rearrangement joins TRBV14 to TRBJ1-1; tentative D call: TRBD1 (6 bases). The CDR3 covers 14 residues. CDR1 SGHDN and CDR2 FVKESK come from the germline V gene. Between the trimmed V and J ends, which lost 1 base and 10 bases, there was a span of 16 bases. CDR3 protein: CASSQARGGLGAFF. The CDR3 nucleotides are TGTGCCAGCAGCCAAGCGCGGGGGGGGCTGGGAGCTTTCTTT.

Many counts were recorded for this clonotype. Here the CDR3 DNA reads TGTGCCAGCAGTTACTCGTATGGACAAGCTTTCTTT. Amino acids: CASSYSYGQAFF. The chain has TRBV6-5 and TRBJ1-1; D is ambiguous. Germline V gives CDR1 MNHEY, CDR2 SVGAGI. Trimming pared 0 bases from V and 9 bases from J, leaving 8 bases between. CDR3 length: 12 residues.

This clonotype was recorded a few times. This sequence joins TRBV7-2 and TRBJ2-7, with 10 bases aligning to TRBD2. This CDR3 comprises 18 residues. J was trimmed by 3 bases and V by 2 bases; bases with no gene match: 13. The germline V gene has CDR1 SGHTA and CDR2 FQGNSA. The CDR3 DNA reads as TGTGCCAGCAGCTTATCTGAGTGGGCTAGCGGGAGAGGCTACGAGCAGTACTTC. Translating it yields CASSLSEWASGRGYEQYF.

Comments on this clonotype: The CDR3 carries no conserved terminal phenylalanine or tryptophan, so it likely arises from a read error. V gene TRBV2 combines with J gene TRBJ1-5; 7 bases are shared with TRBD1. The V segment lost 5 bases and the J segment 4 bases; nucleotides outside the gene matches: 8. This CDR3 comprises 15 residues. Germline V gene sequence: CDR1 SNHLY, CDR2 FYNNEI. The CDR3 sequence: CASSFSTGRNQPQHS. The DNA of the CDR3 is TGTGCCAGCAGTTTCTCGACAGGGAGGAATCAGCCCCAGCATTCT.